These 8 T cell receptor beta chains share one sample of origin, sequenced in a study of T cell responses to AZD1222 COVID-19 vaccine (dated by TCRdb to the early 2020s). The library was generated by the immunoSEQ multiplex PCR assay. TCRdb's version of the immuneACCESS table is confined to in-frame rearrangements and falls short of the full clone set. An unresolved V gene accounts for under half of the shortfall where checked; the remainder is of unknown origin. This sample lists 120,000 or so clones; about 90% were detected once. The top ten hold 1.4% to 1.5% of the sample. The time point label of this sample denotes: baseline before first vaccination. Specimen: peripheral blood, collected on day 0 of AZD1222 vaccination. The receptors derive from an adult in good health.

CDR3 bases: TGCAGTGCTAAGGGCTATGGCTACACCTTC. Amino acids: CSAKGYGYTF. The rearrangement links TRBV20-1 to TRBJ1-2; D gene ambiguous. The CDR3 is 10 residues long. The germline V gene encodes CDR1 DFQATT and CDR2 SNEGSKA (reference sequence). Deletions cut 4 bases from V and 4 bases from J, with 4 bases between.

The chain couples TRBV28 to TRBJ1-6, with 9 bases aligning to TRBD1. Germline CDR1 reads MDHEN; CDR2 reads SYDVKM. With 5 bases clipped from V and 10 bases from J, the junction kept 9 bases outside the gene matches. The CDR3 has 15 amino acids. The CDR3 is CASSRTGQGRSPLHF. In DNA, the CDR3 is TGTGCCAGCAGTCGTACGGGACAGGGTCGCTCACCCCTCCACTTT. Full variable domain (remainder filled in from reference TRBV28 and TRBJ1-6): DVKVTQSSRYLVKRTGEKVFLECVQDMDHENMFWYRQDPGLGLRLIYFSYDVKMKEKGDIPEGYSVSREKKERFSLILESASTNQTSMYLCASSRTGQGRSPLHFGNGTRLTVT.

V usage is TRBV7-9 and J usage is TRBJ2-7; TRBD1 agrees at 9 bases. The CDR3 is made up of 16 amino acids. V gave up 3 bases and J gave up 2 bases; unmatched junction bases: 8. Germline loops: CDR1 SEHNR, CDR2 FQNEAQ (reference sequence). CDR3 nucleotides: TGTGCCAGCAGCTTTCACGGGACAGGGAGAGCCTACGAGCAGTACTTC. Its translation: CASSFHGTGRAYEQYF.

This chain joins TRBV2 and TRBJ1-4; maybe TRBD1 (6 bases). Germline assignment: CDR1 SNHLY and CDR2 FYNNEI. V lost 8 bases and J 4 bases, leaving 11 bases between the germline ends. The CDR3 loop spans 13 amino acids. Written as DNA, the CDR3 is TGTGCCAGCCTGAGGGGGGTTAATGAAAAACTGTTTTTT. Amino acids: CASLRGVNEKLFF. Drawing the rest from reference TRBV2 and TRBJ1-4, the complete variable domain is EPEVTQTPSHQVTQMGQEVILRCVPISNHLYFYWYRQILGQKVEFLVSFYNNEISEKSEIFDDQFSVERPDGSNFTLKIRSTKLEDSAMYFCASLRGVNEKLFFGSGTQLSVL.

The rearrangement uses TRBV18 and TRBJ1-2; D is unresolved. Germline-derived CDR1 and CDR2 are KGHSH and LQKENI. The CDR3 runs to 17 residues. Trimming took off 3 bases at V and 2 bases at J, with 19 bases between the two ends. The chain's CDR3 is CASSPVIGRMENYGYTF. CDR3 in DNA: TGTGCCAGCTCACCGGTTATCGGGCGAATGGAGAACTATGGCTACACCTTC.

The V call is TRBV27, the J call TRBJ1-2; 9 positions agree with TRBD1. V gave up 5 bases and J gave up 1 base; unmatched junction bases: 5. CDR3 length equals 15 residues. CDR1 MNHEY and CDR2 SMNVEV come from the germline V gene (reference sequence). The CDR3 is CASSPGQGINYGYTF. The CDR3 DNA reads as TGTGCCAGCAGTCCAGGACAGGGGATTAACTATGGCTACACCTTC.

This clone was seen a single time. CDR3 loop: CAISEGARNQPQHF. In DNA, the CDR3 is TGTGCCATCAGTGAGGGGGCCCGCAATCAGCCCCAGCATTTT. The chain uses TRBV10-3 and TRBJ1-5, with D perhaps TRBD1 (5 bases). There are 14 residues in the CDR3. Deletions cut 2 bases from V and 2 bases from J, with 7 bases between. Germline CDR1 is ENHRY and CDR2 is SYGVKD.

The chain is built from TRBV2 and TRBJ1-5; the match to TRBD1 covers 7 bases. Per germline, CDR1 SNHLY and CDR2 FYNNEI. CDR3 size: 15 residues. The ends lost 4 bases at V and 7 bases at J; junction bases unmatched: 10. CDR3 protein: CASSGGGGAWQPQHF. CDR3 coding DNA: TGTGCCAGCAGTGGTGGAGGGGGCGCTTGGCAGCCCCAGCATTTT.